This paragraph covers one TCR beta chain sequence. The CDR3 is 15 amino acids. The trim removed 5 bases at V and 2 bases at J, leaving 5 bases unmatched. Germline V lookup: CDR1 DFQATT, CDR2 SNEGSKA (reference sequence). These data come from a study of blood T cells in healthy people across ages. Together with a sample-barcoded 5' primer, a J-beta primer mix was included in a second PCR lasting about 6 to 11 cycles. TCRdb re-derived calls from the 5' RACE reads in MiXCR, one entry per CDR3 protein. The sample has more than 600,000 distinct CDR3 sequences; about 25% are singletons. These same records also appear under a second study, on T cells of mothers and their children.

Sequencing was done on a sample of blood. This receptor was taken from a boy between 10 and 17 years old in good health. J is TRBJ2-5 and V is TRBV20-1, with 13 bases identical to TRBD2. This CDR3 reads CSALKLAGGQETQYF. For the CDR3, the DNA is TGCAGTGCTCTAAAACTAGCGGGGGGGCAAGAGACCCAGTACTTC.